What follows describes a single TCR beta chain. The antigen remains unidentified. The data stem from a study of T cell repertoires in cytomegalovirus infection. Study in general: Well-studied HLA-B-restricted epitopes and recently identified HLA-C-restricted epitopes of CMV were both used in the study. TCR beta signatures that were public indicated CMV infection and matching HLA type.

Per the germline V gene, CDR1 is LNHDA and CDR2 is SQIVND (reference sequence). The CDR3 runs 15 residues. V was clipped by 6 bases and J by 4 bases, with 16 bases between them. Study outcomes and limitations: Ex vivo, HLA-C-restricted CMV-specific TCR beta clonotypes prevailed over the rest of the response.

TCRdb ran MiXCR on the reads and lists one entry per CDR3 protein. The data contain some 800,000 distinct CDR3 sequences, just under 30% of them singletons. The chain carries TRBV19 and TRBJ1-5; D is uncertain. The source of this sequence is a human donor in good health (CMV status not recorded). Some clones in this sample may be carry-over from other donors' samples. The sequences come from cultured CD8+ T cells from PBMCs, collected from culture after CMV antigen stimulation. The CDR3 sequence: CASRARSSPNQPQHF. CDR3 bases: TGTGCCAGTAGGGCCAGGAGCAGCCCTAATCAGCCCCAGCATTTT.